One T cell receptor (beta chain) is described in this entry. Its matching antigen is unknown. The entry originates in a study of post-analysis software for immune sequencing data. Background on the study: Patients with relapsing-remitting, secondary progressive and progressive-relapsing multiple sclerosis courses were all represented. Study outcomes and limitations: Normalized Chao1 diversity was significantly lower in multiple sclerosis patients than in controls. Among several TRBV segments more frequent in patients than controls were TRBV5-6, TRBV5-1 and TRBV20-1. Clustering by F measure revealed strong co-clustering among samples prepared together in one batch.

Germline values: CDR1 SGHVS, CDR2 FNYEAQ. V gave up 5 bases and J gave up 5 bases; unmatched junction bases: 11. CDR3 length: 15 amino acids. Incorporated into the TCR beta cDNA libraries were unique molecular identifiers, which served to reduce PCR and sequencing biases. With 1 to 10 million T cells as the source, a few hundred thousand cDNA molecules resulted. Using its own MiXCR run on the PCR reads, TCRdb lists one record per CDR3 protein. The sample lists 600,000 to 750,000 distinct CDR3 sequences, 55% to 60% occurring once. The sample taken for sequencing was blood. The genes are TRBV7-6 and TRBJ1-1; 7 positions match TRBD1. The sequence was obtained from a girl aged 2 to 10 with multiple sclerosis. CDR3 residues: CASSTLQGWTTEAFF. CDR3 DNA: TGTGCCAGCAGCACTTTACAGGGGTGGACGACTGAAGCTTTCTTT.